What follows describes a single TCR beta chain. The antigen is unknown. The sample belongs to a study of siplizumab effects on memory and regulatory T cells. Study results and caveats: Alloreactive sequences traceable to unstimulated CD4+ memory cells were significantly reduced by siplizumab.

The CDR3 spans 16 residues. V was clipped by 5 bases and J by 7 bases; unmatched bases: 13. Germline assignment: CDR1 SGHTA and CDR2 FQGTGA. Only in-frame clones appear in the TCRdb table, and some are missing; sequencing was by immunoSEQ multiplex PCR. The sample includes approximately 82,000 clones, 87% of them seen just once. The specimen sequenced was Tregs sorted from blood. The receptor's source is a human donor in good health. The chain employs TRBV7-3 and TRBJ2-1, with 8 positions matching TRBD2. CDR3 in DNA: TGTGCCAGCAGCACCCCGGGACTAGTGGGTGGTAATGAGCAGTTCTTC. Its protein is CASSTPGLVGGNEQFF.